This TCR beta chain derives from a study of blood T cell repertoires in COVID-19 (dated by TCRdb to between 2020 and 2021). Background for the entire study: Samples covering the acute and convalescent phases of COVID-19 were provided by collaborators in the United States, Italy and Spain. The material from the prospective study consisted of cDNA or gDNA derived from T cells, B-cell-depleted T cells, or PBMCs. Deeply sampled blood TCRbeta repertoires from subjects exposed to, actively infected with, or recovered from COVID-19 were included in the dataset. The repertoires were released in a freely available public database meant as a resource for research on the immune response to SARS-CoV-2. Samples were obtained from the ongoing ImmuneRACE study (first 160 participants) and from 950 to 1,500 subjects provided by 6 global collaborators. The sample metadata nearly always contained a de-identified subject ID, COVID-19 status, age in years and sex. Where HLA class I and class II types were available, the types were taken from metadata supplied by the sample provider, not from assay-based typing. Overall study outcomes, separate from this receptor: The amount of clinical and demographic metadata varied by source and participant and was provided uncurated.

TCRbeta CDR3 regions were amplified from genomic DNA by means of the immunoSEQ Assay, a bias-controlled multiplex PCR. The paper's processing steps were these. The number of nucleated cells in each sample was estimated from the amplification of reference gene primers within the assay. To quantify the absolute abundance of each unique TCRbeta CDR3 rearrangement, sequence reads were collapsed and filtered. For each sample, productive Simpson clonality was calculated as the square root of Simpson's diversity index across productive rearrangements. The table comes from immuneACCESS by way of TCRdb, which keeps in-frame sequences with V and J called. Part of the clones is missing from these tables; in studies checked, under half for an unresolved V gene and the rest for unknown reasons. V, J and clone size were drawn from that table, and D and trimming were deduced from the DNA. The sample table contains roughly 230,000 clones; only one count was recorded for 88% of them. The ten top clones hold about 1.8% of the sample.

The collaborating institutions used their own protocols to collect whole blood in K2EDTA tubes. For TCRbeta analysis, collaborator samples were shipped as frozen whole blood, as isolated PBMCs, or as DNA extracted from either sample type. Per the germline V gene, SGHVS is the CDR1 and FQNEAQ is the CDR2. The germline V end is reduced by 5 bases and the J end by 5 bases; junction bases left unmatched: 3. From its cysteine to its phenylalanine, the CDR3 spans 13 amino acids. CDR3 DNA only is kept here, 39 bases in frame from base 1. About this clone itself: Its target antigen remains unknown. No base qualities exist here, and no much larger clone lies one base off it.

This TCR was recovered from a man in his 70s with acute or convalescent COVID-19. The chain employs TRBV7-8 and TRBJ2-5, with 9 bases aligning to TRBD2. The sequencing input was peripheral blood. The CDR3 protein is CASSVGTSETQYF. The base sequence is TGTGCCAGCAGCGTTGGGACTAGCGAGACCCAGTACTTC.